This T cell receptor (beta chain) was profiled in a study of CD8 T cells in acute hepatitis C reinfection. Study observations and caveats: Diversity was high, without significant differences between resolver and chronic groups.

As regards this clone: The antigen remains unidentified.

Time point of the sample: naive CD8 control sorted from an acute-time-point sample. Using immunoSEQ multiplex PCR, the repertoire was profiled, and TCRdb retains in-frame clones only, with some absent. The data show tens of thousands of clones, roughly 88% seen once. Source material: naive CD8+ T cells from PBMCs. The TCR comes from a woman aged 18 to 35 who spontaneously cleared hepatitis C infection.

The DNA of the CDR3 is TGTGCCAGCAGTGAACCCGGACTAGCGATAGATACGCAGTATTTT. The encoded protein is CASSEPGLAIDTQYF. The chain carries TRBV6-1 and TRBJ2-3, with 9 bases fitting TRBD2. The V gene's germline CDR1 is MNHNS and CDR2 SASEGT. The CDR3 contains 15 residues. Losses at the gene ends were 2 bases for V and 5 bases for J; bases not matched to a gene: 5.